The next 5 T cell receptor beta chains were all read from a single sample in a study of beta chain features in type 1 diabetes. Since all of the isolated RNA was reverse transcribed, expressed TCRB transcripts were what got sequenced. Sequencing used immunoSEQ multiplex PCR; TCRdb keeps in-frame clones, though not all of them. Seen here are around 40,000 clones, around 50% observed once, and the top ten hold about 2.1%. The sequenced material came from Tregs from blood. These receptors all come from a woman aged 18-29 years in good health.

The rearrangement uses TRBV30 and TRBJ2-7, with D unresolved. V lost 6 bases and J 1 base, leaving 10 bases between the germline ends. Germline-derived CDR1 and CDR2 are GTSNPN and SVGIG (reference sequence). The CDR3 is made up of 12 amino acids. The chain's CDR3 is CACQTSSYEQYF. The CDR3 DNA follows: TGTGCCTGCCAAACATCTTCCTACGAGCAGTACTTC.

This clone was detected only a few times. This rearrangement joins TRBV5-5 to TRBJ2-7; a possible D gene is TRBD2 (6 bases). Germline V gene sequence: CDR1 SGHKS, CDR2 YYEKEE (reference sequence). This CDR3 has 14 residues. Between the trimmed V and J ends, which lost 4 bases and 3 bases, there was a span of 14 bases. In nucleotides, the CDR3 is TGTGCCAGCAGCGTCGGGACTGGACTCTACGAGCAGTACTTC. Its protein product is CASSVGTGLYEQYF.

CDR3 region: CASSPRTGGSEQYF. The CDR3 nucleotides are TGTGCCAGCAGCCCCCGGACAGGGGGCTCCGAGCAGTACTTC. The chain employs TRBV9 and TRBJ2-7; 11 nucleotides align to TRBD1. The trim removed 4 bases at V and 6 bases at J, leaving 6 bases unmatched. Germline CDR1 and CDR2: SGDLS and YYNGEE. The CDR3 is made up of 14 amino acids. The full variable domain, with the rest looked up from reference TRBV9 and TRBJ2-7, is DSGVTQTPKHLITATGQRVTLRCSPRSGDLSVYWYQQSLDQGLQFLIQYYNGEERAKGNILERFSAQQFPDLHSELNLSSLELGDSALYFCASSPRTGGSEQYFGPGTRLTVT.

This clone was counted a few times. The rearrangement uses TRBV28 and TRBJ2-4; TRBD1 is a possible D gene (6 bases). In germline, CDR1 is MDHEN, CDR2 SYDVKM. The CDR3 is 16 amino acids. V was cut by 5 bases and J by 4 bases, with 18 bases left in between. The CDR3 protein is CASSPPTGTGKNIQYF. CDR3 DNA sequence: TGTGCCAGCAGTCCTCCTACAGGGACGGGAAAAAACATTCAGTACTTC.

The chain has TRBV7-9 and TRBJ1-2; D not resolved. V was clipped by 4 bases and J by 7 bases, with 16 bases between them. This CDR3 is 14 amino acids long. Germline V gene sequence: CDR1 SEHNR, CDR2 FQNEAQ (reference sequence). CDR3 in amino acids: CASSSPASSGGYTF. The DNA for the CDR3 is TGTGCCAGCAGCTCCCCAGCCTCGTCGGGTGGCTACACCTTC.